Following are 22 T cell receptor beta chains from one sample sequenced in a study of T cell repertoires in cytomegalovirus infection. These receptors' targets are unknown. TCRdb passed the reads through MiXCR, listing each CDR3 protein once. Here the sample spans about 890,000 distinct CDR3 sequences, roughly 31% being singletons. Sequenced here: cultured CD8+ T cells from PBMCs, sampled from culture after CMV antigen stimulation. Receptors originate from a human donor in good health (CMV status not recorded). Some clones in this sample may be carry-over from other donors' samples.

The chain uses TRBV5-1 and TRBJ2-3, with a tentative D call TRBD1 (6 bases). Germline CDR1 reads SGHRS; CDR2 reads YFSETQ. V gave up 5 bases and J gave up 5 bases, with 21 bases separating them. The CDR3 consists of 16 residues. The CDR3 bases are TGCGCCAGCAGTATCTCATACAGGGATATTGAAGATACGCAGTATTTT. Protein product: CASSISYRDIEDTQYF.

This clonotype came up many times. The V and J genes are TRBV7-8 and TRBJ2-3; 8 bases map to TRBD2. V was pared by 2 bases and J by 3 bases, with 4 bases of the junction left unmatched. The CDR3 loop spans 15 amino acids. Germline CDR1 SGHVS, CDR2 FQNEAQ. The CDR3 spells CASSLKTSATDTQYF. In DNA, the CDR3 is TGTGCCAGCAGCTTAAAGACTAGCGCTACAGATACGCAGTATTTT.

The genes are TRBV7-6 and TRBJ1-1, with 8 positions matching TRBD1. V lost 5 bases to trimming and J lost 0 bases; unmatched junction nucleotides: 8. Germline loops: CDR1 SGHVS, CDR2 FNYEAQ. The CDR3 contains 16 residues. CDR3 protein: CASSQTGGLVNTEAFF. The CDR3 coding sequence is TGTGCCAGCAGCCAAACAGGGGGTTTGGTGAACACTGAAGCTTTCTTT.

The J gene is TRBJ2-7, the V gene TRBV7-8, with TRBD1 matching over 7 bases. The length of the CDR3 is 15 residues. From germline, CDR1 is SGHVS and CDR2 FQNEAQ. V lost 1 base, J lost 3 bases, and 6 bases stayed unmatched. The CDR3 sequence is CASSLDRGGGYEQYV. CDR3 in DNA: TGTGCCAGCAGCTTAGACAGGGGTGGGGGCTACGAGCAGTACGTC.

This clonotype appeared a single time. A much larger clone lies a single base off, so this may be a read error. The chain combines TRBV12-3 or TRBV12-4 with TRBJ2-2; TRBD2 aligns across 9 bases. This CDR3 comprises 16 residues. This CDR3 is CTSSFRTSASAGELFF. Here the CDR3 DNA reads TGTACCAGCAGTTTTCGGACTAGCGCTTCGGCCGGGGAGCTGTTTTTT.

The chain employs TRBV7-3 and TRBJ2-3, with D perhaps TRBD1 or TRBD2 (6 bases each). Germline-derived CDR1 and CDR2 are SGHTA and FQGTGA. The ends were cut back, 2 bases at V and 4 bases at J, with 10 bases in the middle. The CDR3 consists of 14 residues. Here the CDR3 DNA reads TGTGCCAGCAGCTTACCGGGGGCCGCAGATACGCAGTATTTT. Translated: CASSLPGAADTQYF. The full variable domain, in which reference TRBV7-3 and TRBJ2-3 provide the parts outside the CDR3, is GAGVSQTPSNKVTEKGKYVELRCDPISGHTALYWYRQSLGQGPEFLIYFQGTGAADDSGLPNDRFFAVRPEGSVSTLKIQRTERGDSAVYLCASSLPGAADTQYFGPGTRLTVL.

DNA of the CDR3: TGTGCCAGCAGTGAGGAGGCGGGGATGGTAACTGAAGCTTTCTTT. Translating it yields CASSEEAGMVTEAFF. V and J are TRBV25-1 and TRBJ1-1, with D unclear. In germline, CDR1 is MGHDK, CDR2 SYGVNS. This CDR3 has 15 amino acids. V was trimmed by 3 bases and J by 5 bases, leaving 16 bases between them.

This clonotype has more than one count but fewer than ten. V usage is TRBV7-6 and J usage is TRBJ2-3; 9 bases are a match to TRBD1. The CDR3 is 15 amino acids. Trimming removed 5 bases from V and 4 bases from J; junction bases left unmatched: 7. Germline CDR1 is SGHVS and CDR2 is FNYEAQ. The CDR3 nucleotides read TGTGCCAGCAGCCGCCGTCGGACAGGGGCAGATACGCAGTATTTT. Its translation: CASSRRRTGADTQYF.

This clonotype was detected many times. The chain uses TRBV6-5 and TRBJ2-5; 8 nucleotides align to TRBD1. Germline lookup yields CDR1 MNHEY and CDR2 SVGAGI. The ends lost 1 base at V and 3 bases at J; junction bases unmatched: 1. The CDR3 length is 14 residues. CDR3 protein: CASSYLTGEETQYF. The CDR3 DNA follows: TGTGCCAGCAGTTACTTGACAGGGGAAGAGACCCAGTACTTC.

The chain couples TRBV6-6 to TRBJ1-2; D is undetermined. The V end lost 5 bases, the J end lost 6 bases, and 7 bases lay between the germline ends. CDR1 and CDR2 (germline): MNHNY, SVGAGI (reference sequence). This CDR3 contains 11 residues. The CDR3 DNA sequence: TGTGCCAGCAGTGTAGCCAATGGCTACACCTTC. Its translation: CASSVANGYTF.

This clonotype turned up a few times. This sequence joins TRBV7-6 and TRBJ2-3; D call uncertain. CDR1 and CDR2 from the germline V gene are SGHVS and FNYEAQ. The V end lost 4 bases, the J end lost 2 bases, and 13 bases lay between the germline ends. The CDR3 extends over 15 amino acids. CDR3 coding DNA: TGTGCCAGCAGCTCCATTCAGGATCCCACAGATACGCAGTATTTT. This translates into CASSSIQDPTDTQYF. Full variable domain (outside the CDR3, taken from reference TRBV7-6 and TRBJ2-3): GAGVSQSPRYKVTKRGQDVALRCDPISGHVSLYWYRQALGQGPEFLTYFNYEAQQDKSGLPNDRFSAERPEGSISTLTIQRTEQRDSAMYRCASSSIQDPTDTQYFGPGTRLTVL.

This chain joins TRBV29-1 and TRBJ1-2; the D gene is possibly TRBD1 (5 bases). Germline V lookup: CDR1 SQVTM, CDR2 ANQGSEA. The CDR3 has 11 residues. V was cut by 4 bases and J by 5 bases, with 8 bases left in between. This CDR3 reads CSVAGGYGYTF. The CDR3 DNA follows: TGCAGCGTTGCCGGGGGGTATGGCTACACCTTC. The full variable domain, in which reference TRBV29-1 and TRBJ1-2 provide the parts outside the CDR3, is SAVISQKPSRDICQRGTSLTIQCQVDSQVTMMFWYRQQPGQSLTLIATANQGSEATYESGFVIDKFPISRPNLTFSTLTVSNMSPEDSSIYLCSVAGGYGYTFGSGTRLTVV.

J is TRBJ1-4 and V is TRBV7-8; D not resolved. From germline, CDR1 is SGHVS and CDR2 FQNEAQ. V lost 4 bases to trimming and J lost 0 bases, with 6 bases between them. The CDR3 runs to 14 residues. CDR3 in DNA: TGTGCCAGCAGCTACAAAGCAACTAATGAAAAACTGTTTTTT. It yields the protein CASSYKATNEKLFF.

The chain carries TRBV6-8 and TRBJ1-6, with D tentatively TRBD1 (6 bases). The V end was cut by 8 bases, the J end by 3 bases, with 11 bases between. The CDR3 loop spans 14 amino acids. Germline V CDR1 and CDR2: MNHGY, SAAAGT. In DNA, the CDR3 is TGTGCCAGCCGACAGGAGCTCTATAATTCACCCCTCCACTTT. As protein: CASRQELYNSPLHF.

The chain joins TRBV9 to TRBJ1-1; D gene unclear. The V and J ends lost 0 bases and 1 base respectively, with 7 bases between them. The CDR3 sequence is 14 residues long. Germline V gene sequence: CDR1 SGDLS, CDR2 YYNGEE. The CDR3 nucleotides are TGTGCCAGCAGCGTAGGGAACGGGAACACTGAAGCTTTCTTT. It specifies CASSVGNGNTEAFF.

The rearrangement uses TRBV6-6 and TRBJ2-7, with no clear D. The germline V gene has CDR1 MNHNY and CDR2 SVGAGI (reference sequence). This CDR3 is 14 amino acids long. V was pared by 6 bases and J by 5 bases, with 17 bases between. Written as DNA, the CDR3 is TGTGCCAGCAGCCCTTTGACCTCTTCGGACGAGCAGTACTTC. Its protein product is CASSPLTSSDEQYF.

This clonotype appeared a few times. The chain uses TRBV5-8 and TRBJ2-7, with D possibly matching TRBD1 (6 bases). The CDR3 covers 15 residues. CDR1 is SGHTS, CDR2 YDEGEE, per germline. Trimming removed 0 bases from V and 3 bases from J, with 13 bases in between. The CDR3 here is CASSLAAGVLYEQYF. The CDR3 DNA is TGTGCCAGCAGCTTGGCGGCAGGGGTCCTCTACGAGCAGTACTTC. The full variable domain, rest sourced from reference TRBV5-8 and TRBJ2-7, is EAGVTQSPTHLIKTRGQQATLRCSPISGHTSVYWYQQALGLGLQFLLWYDEGEERNRGNFPPRFSGRQFPNYSSELNVNALELEDSALYLCASSLAAGVLYEQYFGPGTRLTVT.

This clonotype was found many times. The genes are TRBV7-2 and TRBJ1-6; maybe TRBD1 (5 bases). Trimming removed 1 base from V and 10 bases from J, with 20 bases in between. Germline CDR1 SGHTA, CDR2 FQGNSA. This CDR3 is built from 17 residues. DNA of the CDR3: TGTGCCAGCAGCTTAGAAATCGGCACTGTGGGGCGATCACCCCTCCACTTT. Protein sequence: CASSLEIGTVGRSPLHF.

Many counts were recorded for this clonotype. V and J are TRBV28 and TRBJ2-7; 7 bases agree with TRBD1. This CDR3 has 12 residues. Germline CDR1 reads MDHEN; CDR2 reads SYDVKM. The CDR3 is CASSPPGQPYSV. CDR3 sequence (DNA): TGTGCCAGCAGTCCTCCGGGACAGCCGTATAGCGTC.

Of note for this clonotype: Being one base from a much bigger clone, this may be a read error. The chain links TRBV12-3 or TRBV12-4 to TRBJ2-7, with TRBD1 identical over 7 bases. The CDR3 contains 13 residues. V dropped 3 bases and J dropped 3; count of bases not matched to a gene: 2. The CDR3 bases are TGTGCCAGCAGTTTCGGGACAGACTACGAGCAGTACTTC. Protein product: CASSFGTDYEQYF.

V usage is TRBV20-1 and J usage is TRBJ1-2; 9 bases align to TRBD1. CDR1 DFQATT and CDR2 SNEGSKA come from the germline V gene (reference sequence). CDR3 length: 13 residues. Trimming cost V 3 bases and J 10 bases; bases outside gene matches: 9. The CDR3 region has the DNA TGCAGTGCTAGGAACAGGGGGCGCCGAGACTACACCTTC. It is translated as CSARNRGRRDYTF.

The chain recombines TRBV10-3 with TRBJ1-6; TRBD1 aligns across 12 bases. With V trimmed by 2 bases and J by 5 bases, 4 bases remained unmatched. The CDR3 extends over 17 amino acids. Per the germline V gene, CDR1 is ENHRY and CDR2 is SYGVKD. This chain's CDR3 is CAISEEGQGANNSPLHF. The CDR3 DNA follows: TGTGCCATCAGTGAGGAGGGACAGGGGGCTAATAATTCACCCCTCCACTTT.